The clone carrying this T cell receptor (beta chain) was seen a handful of times. The antigen is not known. TCRdb independently ran MiXCR on the 5' RACE reads; one entry per CDR3 protein. Of tens of thousands of distinct CDR3 sequences in the sample, approximately 6.1% were seen once. The V and J ends lost 5 bases and 0 bases respectively, with 14 bases between them. There are 15 residues in the CDR3. Germline CDR1 reads DFQATT; CDR2 reads SNEGSKA (reference sequence). The data originate from a study of T cells after yellow fever vaccination. Findings of the study overall: Boosting was followed by the reappearance of most primary-vaccination clones (under 97% CD4, under 90% CD8).

This receptor was taken from a man younger than 30 who received the YFV17D yellow fever vaccine. The V gene is TRBV20-1, the J gene TRBJ2-1, with unresolved D. The material sequenced was CD8+ T cells sorted from PBMCs, taken around 45 days after the first yellow fever vaccination. This CDR3 reads CSALPLVSSYNEQFF. The CDR3 DNA is TGCAGTGCTTTACCATTGGTGAGCTCCTACAATGAGCAGTTCTTC.